The 27 T cell receptor beta chains presented below share a single source sample, sequenced in a study of cytomegalovirus exposure and HLA in healthy donors. PCR primers comprised 60 Vbeta and 13 Jbeta primers. The protocol was immunoSEQ multiplex PCR, while the TCRdb copy is restricted to in-frame clones and leaves out a portion. The sample gives 150,000 to 200,000 clones, about 87% of which show up once; roughly 1.8% is in the top ten. The sequenced sample consisted of PBMCs. The receptors derive from a young woman in good health and CMV-seronegative.

In this sample, this clone turned up once. CDR3 protein: CASSPKGLKQGNTEAFF. The DNA of the CDR3 is TGTGCCAGCTCACCTAAAGGGCTGAAACAGGGAAACACTGAAGCTTTCTTT. The chain carries TRBV18 and TRBJ1-1; possibly TRBD1 for D (6 bases). Germline CDR1 is KGHSH and CDR2 is LQKENI. The CDR3 spans 17 residues. V was cut by 3 bases and J by 2 bases, with 19 bases left in between.

The chain employs TRBV5-6 and TRBJ1-2; the match to TRBD1 covers 9 bases. The CDR3 is 16 amino acids. The V gene end was trimmed by 0 bases and the J gene end by 9 bases; junction bases not matched to a gene: 12. Germline loops: CDR1 SGHDT, CDR2 YYEEEE. CDR3 sequence reads: CASSLGDRAHPRSYTF. CDR3 nucleotide sequence: TGTGCCAGCAGCTTGGGGGACAGGGCCCATCCTAGGAGCTACACCTTC.

The chain is built from TRBV12-5 and TRBJ2-3; no firm D call. The germline gives CDR1 LGHNT, CDR2 FRNRAP. V dropped 3 bases and J dropped 5 bases, with 9 bases sitting between them. CDR3 length equals 13 residues. The CDR3 DNA follows: TGTGCTAGTGGTTTTTCCCCGGGAGATACGCAGTATTTT. Translation gives CASGFSPGDTQYF. Supplemented by reference TRBV12-5 and TRBJ2-3, the full variable domain reads DARVTQTPRHKVTEMGQEVTMRCQPILGHNTVFWYRQTMMQGLELLAYFRNRAPLDDSGMPKDRFSAEMPDATLATLKIQPSEPRDSAVYFCASGFSPGDTQYFGPGTRLTVL.

The chain employs TRBV6-1 and TRBJ1-5, with D uncertain. V was shortened by 11 bases and J by 11 bases, with 16 bases between the two germline ends. The CDR3 has 11 amino acids. In germline, CDR1 is MNHNS, CDR2 SASEGT. Here the CDR3 DNA reads TGTGCCTCCTCCGGACCGCGGGCCCAGCATTTT. It yields the protein CASSGPRAQHF.

The chain links TRBV7-2 to TRBJ2-2; 11 positions match TRBD2. CDR3 length: 16 residues. The germline CDR1 and CDR2 sequences are SGHTA and FQGNSA. V dropped 6 bases and J dropped 2; count of bases not matched to a gene: 5. The CDR3 region has the DNA TGTGCCAGCAGACCCGGGACTAGCGGAAACACCGGGGAGCTGTTTTTT. It specifies CASRPGTSGNTGELFF. The full variable domain, its missing parts supplied by reference TRBV7-2 and TRBJ2-2, is GAGVSQSPSNKVTEKGKDVELRCDPISGHTALYWYRQSLGQGLEFLIYFQGNSAPDKSGLPSDRFSAERTGGSVSTLTIQRTQQEDSAVYLCASRPGTSGNTGELFFGEGSRLTVL.

This clone has more than one count but fewer than ten. This chain's CDR3 is CASSLARDRGIYSNQPQHF. CDR3 nucleotides: TGTGCCAGCAGCTTGGCTCGGGACAGGGGGATTTATAGCAATCAGCCCCAGCATTTT. The chain recombines TRBV5-6 with TRBJ1-5; TRBD1 agrees at 11 bases. Germline V lookup: CDR1 SGHDT, CDR2 YYEEEE. The length of the CDR3 is 19 residues. V lost 0 bases to trimming and J lost 0 bases; unmatched junction nucleotides: 8.

This clone was seen a few times. The rearrangement links TRBV5-6 to TRBJ1-4, with TRBD1 identical over 10 bases. The V segment lost 0 bases and the J segment 8 bases; nucleotides outside the gene matches: 4. The CDR3 has 15 amino acids. The germline V gene encodes CDR1 SGHDT and CDR2 YYEEEE. This chain's CDR3 is CASSLDGTGDEKLFF. CDR3 nucleotide sequence: TGTGCCAGCAGCTTGGATGGGACAGGGGACGAAAAACTGTTTTTT. The complete variable domain, with remaining parts taken from reference TRBV5-6 and TRBJ1-4, reads DAGVTQSPTHLIKTRGQQVTLRCSPKSGHDTVSWYQQALGQGPQFIFQYYEEEERQRGNFPDRFSGHQFPNYSSELNVNALLLGDSALYLCASSLDGTGDEKLFFGSGTQLSVL.

A few counts support this clone. The rearrangement links TRBV29-1 to TRBJ1-1; TRBD1 agrees at 8 bases. The CDR3 runs 13 residues. Germline V CDR1 and CDR2: SQVTM, ANQGSEA. CDR3 nucleotide sequence: TGCAGTGGGACGATCACAGGGGGCACTGAAGCTTTCTTT. Amino acids: CSGTITGGTEAFF.

This sequence joins TRBV19 and TRBJ1-5; 9 nucleotides agree with TRBD1. The CDR3 runs 14 residues. CDR1 and CDR2 from the germline V gene are LNHDA and SQIVND (reference sequence). After removal of 9 bases from V and 8 bases from J, the junction contained 11 bases not matched to a gene. Here the CDR3 reads CASSNRGHREPQHF. The CDR3 DNA sequence: TGTGCCAGCTCAAACAGGGGGCATAGGGAGCCCCAGCATTTT.

The chain links TRBV19 to TRBJ2-1; 10 bases match TRBD2. Germline lookup yields CDR1 LNHDA and CDR2 SQIVND (reference sequence). This CDR3 spans 15 amino acids. Unmatched junction bases numbered 6, after V lost 3 bases and J lost 7 bases. CDR3 sequence reads: CASSIGTSVRNEQFF. As DNA, the CDR3 is TGTGCCAGTAGTATTGGGACTAGCGTTCGGAATGAGCAGTTCTTC.

The rearrangement joins TRBV7-2 to TRBJ2-7; 12 nucleotides align to TRBD2. J lost 2 bases, V lost 5 bases, and 10 bases had no gene match. The germline V gene encodes CDR1 SGHTA and CDR2 FQGNSA. The CDR3 has 17 amino acids. CDR3 sequence reads: CASSHRLAGALTYEQYF. CDR3 coding DNA: TGTGCCAGCAGCCATCGACTAGCGGGGGCACTCACCTACGAGCAGTACTTC. Full variable domain (missing parts from reference TRBV7-2 and TRBJ2-7): GAGVSQSPSNKVTEKGKDVELRCDPISGHTALYWYRQSLGQGLEFLIYFQGNSAPDKSGLPSDRFSAERTGGSVSTLTIQRTQQEDSAVYLCASSHRLAGALTYEQYFGPGTRLTVT.

V usage is TRBV30 and J usage is TRBJ2-7; TRBD2 matches at 14 bases. This CDR3 is 14 amino acids long. Trimming cost V 5 bases and J 4 bases; bases outside gene matches: 4. In germline, CDR1 is GTSNPN, CDR2 SVGIG (reference sequence). The CDR3 coding sequence is TGTGCCTGGCAGACTAGCGGGAGGGTGTACGAGCAGTACTTC. Translated, it gives CAWQTSGRVYEQYF.

This chain uses TRBV28 with TRBJ2-7, with 7 bases aligning to TRBD2. The CDR3 sequence is 15 residues long. Losses at the gene ends were 5 bases for V and 6 bases for J; bases not matched to a gene: 13. Germline CDR1 MDHEN, CDR2 SYDVKM. The CDR3 loop reads CASSPPGRGFPEQYF. CDR3 sequence (DNA): TGTGCCAGCAGTCCCCCCGGGCGGGGGTTCCCCGAGCAGTACTTC.

The chain links TRBV4-1 to TRBJ2-2, with 9 nucleotides matching TRBD1. Germline-derived CDR1 and CDR2 are MGHRA and YSYEKL. The trim removed 1 base at V and 3 bases at J, leaving 15 bases unmatched. The CDR3 contains 20 residues. The CDR3 nucleotides read TGCGCCAGCAGCCAAGTAGGGCTCCGGGACAGGGAGAAGGACACCGGGGAGCTGTTTTTT. Translated, it gives CASSQVGLRDREKDTGELFF.

This chain connects TRBV11-2 to TRBJ1-2; weak D call: TRBD1 (6 bases). Germline V gene data show CDR1 as SGHAT and CDR2 as FQNNGV. V was clipped by 1 base and J by 5 bases, with 17 bases between them. This CDR3 spans 16 amino acids. This chain's CDR3 is CASSLVSGAFRYGYTF. CDR3 nucleotide sequence: TGTGCCAGCAGCTTAGTTTCAGGGGCCTTTCGGTATGGCTACACCTTC.

This clone appeared once. Mismatch with germline at one junction end may stem from a read error. The rearrangement joins TRBV5-1 to TRBJ1-2; weak D call: TRBD1 (5 bases). Germline assignment: CDR1 SGHRS and CDR2 YFSETQ. CDR3 length: 14 amino acids. Written as DNA, the CDR3 is TGCGCCAGCAGCTTCGCCGGGGGTGTTGATGGCTACATCTTC. This encodes CASSFAGGVDGYIF.

The rearrangement joins TRBV11-2 to TRBJ2-2; 11 bases align to TRBD2. Losses at the gene ends were 4 bases for V and 7 bases for J; bases not matched to a gene: 11. This CDR3 has 17 amino acids. Germline CDR1 SGHAT, CDR2 FQNNGV. The CDR3 DNA is TGTGCCAGCAGCTCAGCTCTTAGCGGGGGGGCAAACGGGGAGCTGTTTTTT. Translated: CASSSALSGGANGELFF.

The J gene is TRBJ1-5, the V gene TRBV30; TRBD1 agrees at 7 bases. The CDR3 length is 14 residues. Germline lookup yields CDR1 GTSNPN and CDR2 SVGIG (reference sequence). Germline trimming cut 2 bases from V and 1 base from J; bases unmatched to any gene: 2. The CDR3 protein is CAWSKGASNQPQHF. The CDR3 coding sequence is TGTGCCTGGAGTAAGGGGGCGAGCAATCAGCCCCAGCATTTT.

V usage is TRBV6-6 and J usage is TRBJ2-7; D is undetermined. The ends were cut back, 2 bases at V and 0 bases at J, with 14 bases in the middle. Per the germline V gene, CDR1 is MNHNY and CDR2 is SVGAGI (reference sequence). The CDR3 length is 16 residues. As DNA, the CDR3 is TGTGCCAGCAGTTACGGTGGTCAATCGGGCTCCTACGAGCAGTACTTC. Translation: CASSYGGQSGSYEQYF.

CDR3 sequence: CSVGGRRDYGYTF. The CDR3 DNA reads TGCAGCGTGGGGGGGCGGCGGGACTATGGCTACACCTTC. The rearrangement links TRBV29-1 to TRBJ1-2; tentatively, D is TRBD1 (6 bases). The CDR3 is 13 amino acids. Germline lookup yields CDR1 SQVTM and CDR2 ANQGSEA. The V and J ends lost 6 bases and 3 bases respectively, with 14 bases between them.

This clone was seen more than once but under ten times. The V and J genes are TRBV5-8 and TRBJ1-5; TRBD1 matches at 8 bases. This CDR3 is built from 16 residues. CDR1 is SGHTS, CDR2 YDEGEE, per germline. Trimming at V came to 1 base and at J to 2 bases, leaving 5 bases not matched to a gene. CDR3 region: CASSLKTGGGNQPQHF. CDR3 sequence (DNA): TGTGCCAGCAGCTTGAAAACAGGGGGGGGCAATCAGCCCCAGCATTTT.

This rearrangement joins TRBV6-5 to TRBJ1-5, with D hard to call. V lost 6 bases to trimming and J lost 7 bases, with 19 bases between them. Germline V lookup: CDR1 MNHEY, CDR2 SVGAGI. The CDR3 covers 15 residues. CDR3 amino acids: CASRTLQPGEQPQHF. The DNA of the CDR3 is TGTGCCAGCAGGACCTTACAACCCGGGGAGCAGCCCCAGCATTTT.

The rearrangement joins TRBV7-2 to TRBJ1-3; D remains ambiguous. Trimming cost V 5 bases and J 0 bases, with 8 bases left between them. CDR3 length: 14 amino acids. Germline V CDR1 and CDR2: SGHTA, FQGNSA. CDR3 protein: CASSLGDSGNTIYF. The CDR3 coding sequence is TGTGCCAGCAGCCTAGGCGACTCTGGAAACACCATATATTTT. Together with reference TRBV7-2 and TRBJ1-3, the CDR3 gives the full variable domain: GAGVSQSPSNKVTEKGKDVELRCDPISGHTALYWYRQSLGQGLEFLIYFQGNSAPDKSGLPSDRFSAERTGGSVSTLTIQRTQQEDSAVYLCASSLGDSGNTIYFGEGSWLTVV.

The V call is TRBV30, the J call TRBJ2-3; TRBD1 is a possible D gene (7 bases). Per the germline V gene, CDR1 is GTSNPN and CDR2 is SVGIG (reference sequence). This CDR3 spans 15 amino acids. V was shortened by 2 bases and J by 5 bases, with 17 bases between the two germline ends. CDR3 nucleotides: TGTGCCTGGAGTTTGTGGAGGGGGCAGGGAGATACGCAGTATTTT. Amino acids: CAWSLWRGQGDTQYF. The full variable domain, rest sourced from reference TRBV30 and TRBJ2-3, is SQTIHQWPATLVQPVGSPLSLECTVEGTSNPNLYWYRQAAGRGLQLLFYSVGIGQISSEVPQNLSASRPQDRQFILSSKKLLLSDSGFYLCAWSLWRGQGDTQYFGPGTRLTVL.

The chain uses TRBV12-5 and TRBJ2-2; 10 nucleotides match TRBD1. The CDR3 loop spans 16 amino acids. The V segment lost 3 bases and the J segment 7 bases; nucleotides outside the gene matches: 8. Germline V gene data show CDR1 as LGHNT and CDR2 as FRNRAP. CDR3 nucleotide sequence: TGTGCTAGTGGTTTTCCCCGACAGGGGGCTGACGGGGAGCTGTTTTTT. Translation gives CASGFPRQGADGELFF.

V is TRBV10-3 and J is TRBJ1-1; 10 positions match TRBD1. J was trimmed by 8 bases and V by 6 bases; bases with no gene match: 12. The CDR3 has 15 amino acids. In germline, CDR1 is ENHRY, CDR2 SYGVKD. The CDR3 reads CAIRTPGQGKEEAFF. The CDR3 DNA is TGTGCCATCAGGACTCCGGGACAGGGGAAGGAAGAAGCTTTCTTT.

This chain joins TRBV19 and TRBJ2-7; 10 bases map to TRBD2. V was pared by 5 bases and J by 1 base, with 26 bases of the junction left unmatched. This CDR3 is built from 22 residues. CDR1 is LNHDA and CDR2 is SQIVND in the germline V gene (reference sequence). The chain's CDR3 is CASSSSSRTKGLATWISYEQYF. CDR3 in DNA: TGTGCCAGTAGTTCCTCCTCCCGAACAAAGGGACTAGCGACTTGGATTTCCTACGAGCAGTACTTC.